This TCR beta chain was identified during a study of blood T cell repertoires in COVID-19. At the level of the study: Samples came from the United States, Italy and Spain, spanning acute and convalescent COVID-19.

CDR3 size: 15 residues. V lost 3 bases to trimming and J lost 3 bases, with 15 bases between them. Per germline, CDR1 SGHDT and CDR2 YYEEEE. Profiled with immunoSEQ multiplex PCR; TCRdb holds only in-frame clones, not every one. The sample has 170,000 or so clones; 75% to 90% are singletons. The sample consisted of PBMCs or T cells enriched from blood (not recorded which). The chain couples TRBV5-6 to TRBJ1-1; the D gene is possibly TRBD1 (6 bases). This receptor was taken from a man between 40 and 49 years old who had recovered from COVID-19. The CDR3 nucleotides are TGTGCCAGCAGCTCGACAGGAGGTCGGGACACTGAAGCTTTCTTT. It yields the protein CASSSTGGRDTEAFF. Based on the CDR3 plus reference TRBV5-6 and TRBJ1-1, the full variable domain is DAGVTQSPTHLIKTRGQQVTLRCSPKSGHDTVSWYQQALGQGPQFIFQYYEEEERQRGNFPDRFSGHQFPNYSSELNVNALLLGDSALYLCASSSTGGRDTEAFFGQGTRLTVV.